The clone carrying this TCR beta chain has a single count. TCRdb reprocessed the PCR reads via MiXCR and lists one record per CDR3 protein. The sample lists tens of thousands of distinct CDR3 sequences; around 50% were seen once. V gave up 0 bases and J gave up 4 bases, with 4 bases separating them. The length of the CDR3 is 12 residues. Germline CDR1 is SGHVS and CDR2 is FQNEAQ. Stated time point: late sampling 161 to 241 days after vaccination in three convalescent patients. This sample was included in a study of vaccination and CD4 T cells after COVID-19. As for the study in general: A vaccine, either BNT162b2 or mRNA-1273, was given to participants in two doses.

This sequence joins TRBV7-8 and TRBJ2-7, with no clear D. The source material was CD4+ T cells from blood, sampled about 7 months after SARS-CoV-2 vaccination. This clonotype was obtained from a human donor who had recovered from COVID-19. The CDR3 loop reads CASSLAQYEQYF. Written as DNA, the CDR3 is TGTGCCAGCAGCTTAGCCCAATACGAGCAGTACTTC. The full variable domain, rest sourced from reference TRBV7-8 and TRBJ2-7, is GAGVSQSPRYKVAKRGQDVALRCDPISGHVSLFWYQQALGQGPEFLTYFQNEAQLDKSGLPSDRFFAERPEGSVSTLKIQRTQQEDSAVYLCASSLAQYEQYFGPGTRLTVT.